A single sample is the source of the 25 T cell receptor beta chains below, sequenced in a study of T cells in women clearing cervical HPV infection. Profiled with immunoSEQ multiplex PCR; TCRdb holds only in-frame clones, not every one. The specimen's table records under 45,000 clones. Material: blood buffy coat. The source is a woman between 18 and 70 years old with a cervical HPV16 infection that either progressed to CIN3+ or cleared (not recorded which).

As to this clone: The read ends 3 residues shy of where the CDR3 ends; the end is completed using the germline J gene. The V and J genes are TRBV19 and TRBJ1-3; no firm D call. Germline CDR1 reads LNHDA; CDR2 reads SQIVND (reference sequence). The CDR3 has 14 amino acids. The V end was cut by 4 bases, the J end by 1 base, with 8 bases between. CDR3 bases read: TGTGCCAGTAGTAGCACTGGTTCTGGAAACACC. Residues: CASSSTGSGNT. The complete CDR3 sequence is CASSSTGSGNTIYF.

Concerning this clone: The DNA ends 3 residues before the CDR3 does, and the rest of the CDR3 is filled in from the germline J gene. This chain uses TRBV20-1 with TRBJ1-4; 7 bases fit TRBD1. This CDR3 comprises 14 residues. The junction had 4 bases not matched to a gene; V was cut back by 3 bases and J by 3 bases. The V gene's germline CDR1 is DFQATT and CDR2 SNEGSKA (reference sequence). The part of the CDR3 DNA that was read is TGCAGTGCTAGCGACAGGGCGTCTAATGAAAAA. Translation: CSASDRASNEK. The whole CDR3 region reads CSASDRASNEKLFF.

To note about this clone: The sequenced fragment ends 3 residues before the CDR3 boundary, so the rest is inferred from the germline J gene. The chain is built from TRBV28 and TRBJ2-3, with 11 bases matching TRBD2. Germline values: CDR1 MDHEN, CDR2 SYDVKM. After removal of 4 bases from V and 0 bases from J, the junction contained 9 bases not matched to a gene. This CDR3 is 18 amino acids long. The chain's CDR3 is CASSSGLADDFSTDTQYF. The CDR3 DNA, read in part, is TGTGCCAGCAGTTCGGGACTAGCGGACGACTTTAGCACAGATACG.

In regard to this clone: The CDR3 goes on 3 residues after the read ends, and that part is filled in from the germline J gene. This rearrangement joins TRBV5-1 to TRBJ1-3, with 7 bases matching TRBD1. J gave up 3 bases and V 5 bases, and 17 bases lay outside the gene matches. Germline values: CDR1 SGHRS, CDR2 YFSETQ. The CDR3 is 18 residues long. Incomplete CDR3 DNA: TGCGCCAGCAGGGACAGAGGGGGCGCGAGGTTTAGTGGAAACACC. As protein: CASRDRGGARFSGNT. The whole CDR3 sequence is CASRDRGGARFSGNTIYF.

Points on this clone: The read ends 3 residues early relative to the CDR3; the germline J gene fills the gap. V is TRBV19 and J is TRBJ2-7; D remains ambiguous. This CDR3 is 14 amino acids long. Per the germline V gene, CDR1 is LNHDA and CDR2 is SQIVND (reference sequence). The V and J ends lost 4 bases and 0 bases respectively, with 10 bases between them. CDR3 DNA (partial): TGTGCCAGTAGTAGGGCTACCTACTCCTACGAG. Its protein product is CASSRATYSYE. The whole CDR3 protein reads CASSRATYSYEQYF.

On this clone itself: An end of the junction differs from the germline gene, which may be a read error. The missing CDR3 end, 3 residues past where the read stops, is filled in from the germline J gene. The chain has TRBV19 and TRBJ1-1, with 7 nucleotides matching TRBD1. The germline gives CDR1 LNHDA, CDR2 SQIVND (reference sequence). The CDR3 has 18 residues. The covered CDR3 bases are TGTGCCTGTAGCCCTCAGAAGTGGGGCCAAACAGGGGACACTGAA. The encoded protein is CACSPQKWGQTGDTE. The complete CDR3 reads CACSPQKWGQTGDTEAFF.

To note about this clone: The sequenced fragment ends 3 residues before the CDR3 boundary, so the rest is inferred from the germline J gene. The V gene is TRBV24-1, the J gene TRBJ1-2; D not certain. CDR3 length: 12 amino acids. Germline V CDR1 and CDR2: KGHDR, SFDVKD. This CDR3 reads CATSDLGLGYTF. CDR3 DNA (partial): TGTGCCACCAGTGATTTAGGCTTGGGC.

Concerning this clone itself: The sequence runs out 3 residues before the end of the CDR3; the remainder is reconstructed from the germline J gene. V usage is TRBV7-9 and J usage is TRBJ2-5; the D gene is possibly TRBD2 (5 bases). Per germline, CDR1 SEHNR and CDR2 FQNEAQ (reference sequence). The CDR3 sequence is 13 residues long. Trimming cost V 3 bases and J 3 bases, with 8 bases left between them. This CDR3 is CASSFRTEETQYF. CDR3 DNA, as far as it was read: TGTGCCAGCAGCTTCAGGACTGAAGAGACC.

In the case of this clone: The CDR3 end is not reached by the read, which stops 3 residues before it; the germline J gene fills it in. The chain joins TRBV19 to TRBJ1-2; 10 bases map to TRBD1. V trimming: 8 bases; J trimming: 6 bases; junction bases outside the gene matches: 18. Germline-derived CDR1 and CDR2 are LNHDA and SQIVND (reference sequence). The CDR3 is 17 residues long. The CDR3 is CASGPQTGGGIVNGYTF. Incomplete CDR3 DNA: TGTGCCAGTGGACCCCAGACAGGGGGCGGAATAGTGAATGGC.

For this clone: The sequence runs out 3 residues before the end of the CDR3; the remainder is reconstructed from the germline J gene. The genes are TRBV5-1 and TRBJ2-5; tentative D call: TRBD2 (7 bases). The germline V gene has CDR1 SGHRS and CDR2 YFSETQ. The V and J ends lost 0 bases and 2 bases respectively, with 14 bases between them. CDR3 length: 16 amino acids. The CDR3 DNA, read in part, is TGCGCCAGCAGCTTGGGGGGGGGCGGTCCTCAAGAGACC. This encodes CASSLGGGGPQET. From start to end, the CDR3 is CASSLGGGGPQETQYF.

About this clone: The sequenced fragment ends 3 residues before the CDR3 boundary, so the rest is inferred from the germline J gene. The rearrangement joins TRBV4-1 to TRBJ1-1; D is ambiguous. The V gene lost 1 base and the J gene lost 1 base, with 7 bases spanning the gap. The CDR3 totals 14 residues. Germline CDR1 and CDR2: MGHRA and YSYEKL. CDR3 amino acids: CASSQGPGNTEAFF. The CDR3 bases that were read are TGCGCCAGCAGCCAAGGTCCGGGGAACACTGAA.

Comments on this clone: The read is 3 residues too short to cover the CDR3 end, so that end is filled in from the germline J gene. This chain uses TRBV7-2 with TRBJ1-2; a weak D match, TRBD1 (6 bases). Germline V gives CDR1 SGHTA, CDR2 FQGNSA. Trimming shortened V by 4 bases and J by 0 bases, and 9 bases separated the two germline ends. The CDR3 runs to 14 residues. This chain's CDR3 is CASSSDRANYGYTF. The part of the CDR3 DNA that was read is TGTGCCAGCAGCTCGGACAGAGCTAACTATGGC. Full variable domain (rest looked up from reference TRBV7-2 and TRBJ1-2): GAGVSQSPSNKVTEKGKDVELRCDPISGHTALYWYRQSLGQGLEFLIYFQGNSAPDKSGLPSDRFSAERTGGSVSTLTIQRTQQEDSAVYLCASSSDRANYGYTFGSGTRLTVV.

Of note for this clone: The read comes to an end 3 residues before the CDR3 does, leaving the germline J gene to fill in the end. J is TRBJ1-2 and V is TRBV20-1, with a tentative D call TRBD1 (6 bases). The V end lost 6 bases, the J end lost 2 bases, and 13 bases lay between the germline ends. Germline values: CDR1 DFQATT, CDR2 SNEGSKA (reference sequence). This CDR3 region has 13 residues. CDR3 DNA (partial): TGCAGTGCATCCCGACAGGCAAACTATGGC. This codes for CSASRQANYG. The whole CDR3 is CSASRQANYGYTF.

As to this clone: The read ends 3 residues early relative to the CDR3; the germline J gene fills the gap. This chain joins TRBV30 and TRBJ2-1; 13 positions match TRBD2. The CDR3 runs 15 residues. V gave up 0 bases and J gave up 8 bases; unmatched junction bases: 4. In germline, CDR1 is GTSNPN, CDR2 SVGIG (reference sequence). The sequenced part of the CDR3 DNA is TGTGCCTGGAGTGTACTAGCGGGAGGGCCTGATGAG. It yields the protein CAWSVLAGGPDE. The full-length CDR3 reads as CAWSVLAGGPDEQFF.

Of note for this clone: The observed sequence ends 3 residues before the CDR3 terminus, with the missing tail filled in from the germline J gene. The chain couples TRBV6-1 to TRBJ2-2, with 7 bases identical to TRBD1. The germline V gene has CDR1 MNHNS and CDR2 SASEGT. The CDR3 spans 17 residues. This CDR3 reads CASSEAGQLGDNSPLFF. The CDR3 bases that were read are TGTGCCAGCAGTGAAGCGGGACAGTTGGGAGATAATTCACCG.

CDR3 DNA, as far as it was read: TGTGCCAGCAGTTACCCCCGCAGGGGCCATGAG. Its protein is CASSYPRRGHE. The whole CDR3 region reads CASSYPRRGHEQFF. The chain has TRBV6-2 or TRBV6-3 and TRBJ2-1; D possibly corresponds to TRBD1 (6 bases). The read ends 3 residues before the CDR3 terminus; that terminus is restored from the germline J gene. The germline CDR1 and CDR2 sequences are MNHEY and SVGEGT. The CDR3 spans 14 residues. Trimming stripped 2 bases from V and 8 bases from J, with 13 bases between.

For this clone: The DNA ends 3 residues before the CDR3 does, and the rest of the CDR3 is filled in from the germline J gene. The rearrangement joins TRBV4-2 to TRBJ1-2, with TRBD1 identical over 7 bases. Germline V gene sequence: CDR1 LGHNA, CDR2 YNFKEQ. V lost 1 base to trimming and J lost 2 bases; unmatched junction nucleotides: 7. The CDR3 is 16 amino acids. CDR3 bases read: TGTGCCAGCAGCCAAGCCTCCGGACAGGAAAACTATGGC. As protein: CASSQASGQENYG. The full CDR3 sequence reads CASSQASGQENYGYTF.

The CDR3 sequence: CSALQGALGTDTQYF. The CDR3 bases that were read are TGCAGTGCACTACAGGGGGCATTGGGCACAGATACG. The chain employs TRBV20-1 and TRBJ2-3, with 9 bases lining up with TRBD1. The read comes to an end 3 residues before the CDR3 does, leaving the germline J gene to fill in the end. The CDR3 has 15 amino acids. Germline-derived CDR1 and CDR2 are DFQATT and SNEGSKA (reference sequence). The V segment lost 6 bases and the J segment 1 base; nucleotides outside the gene matches: 8.

With respect to this clone: The read halts 3 residues ahead of the CDR3 end, with the missing end drawn from the germline J gene. This chain links TRBV6-4 with TRBJ2-1; TRBD2 aligns across 13 bases. The CDR3 consists of 15 residues. Per germline, CDR1 MRHNA and CDR2 SNTAGT. V dropped 6 bases and J dropped 8; count of bases not matched to a gene: 7. Partial CDR3 DNA: TGTGCCAGCAGGCGAGGGACTAGCGGGACTTATGAG. Translation gives CASRRGTSGTYE. The CDR3 in full is CASRRGTSGTYEQFF.

About this clone: The read ends 3 residues early relative to the CDR3; the germline J gene fills the gap. This chain uses TRBV15 with TRBJ2-3; 12 bases agree with TRBD2. CDR3 length equals 19 residues. Germline V lookup: CDR1 LNHNV, CDR2 YYDKDF (reference sequence). J was trimmed by 5 bases and V by 1 base; bases with no gene match: 13. The CDR3 here is CATSRVYPGLAGKEDTQYF. The DNA read from the CDR3 is TGTGCCACCAGCAGAGTATACCCCGGACTAGCGGGAAAAGAAGATACG.

Points on this clone: The read ends 3 residues shy of where the CDR3 ends; the end is completed using the germline J gene. This chain links TRBV6-2 or TRBV6-3 with TRBJ2-7; D possibly corresponds to TRBD1 (5 bases). The germline V gene encodes CDR1 MNHEY and CDR2 SVGEGT. V lost 4 bases to trimming and J lost 6 bases, with 7 bases between them. The CDR3 is 11 residues long. The DNA read from the CDR3 is TGTGCCAGCAGTTTAGGGGTCGAG. Translated, it gives CASSLGVE. The CDR3 as a whole reads CASSLGVEQYF.

As for this clone: The read comes to an end 3 residues before the CDR3 does, leaving the germline J gene to fill in the end. The rearrangement joins TRBV7-8 to TRBJ2-1, with TRBD2 matching 11 bases. The V and J ends lost 2 bases and 7 bases, in that order; junction bases with no gene match: 10. Germline V gene lookup returns CDR1 SGHVS and CDR2 FQNEAQ. The CDR3 covers 17 residues. The CDR3 sequence is CASSLPLAGGPSNEQFF. Partial CDR3 DNA: TGTGCCAGCAGCTTACCCCTAGCGGGAGGCCCGAGTAATGAG.

For this clone: Sequencing ends 3 residues short of the CDR3 end; the germline J gene provides the rest. The V and J genes are TRBV20-1 and TRBJ2-1, with TRBD2 matching over 12 bases. V trimming: 5 bases; J trimming: 4 bases; junction bases outside the gene matches: 15. Germline CDR1 and CDR2: DFQATT and SNEGSKA (reference sequence). The CDR3 has 18 residues. The CDR3 bases that were read are TGCAGTGCTGGGCCCCCTAGCGGGAGGGCCTTTTCATACAATGAG. This sequence encodes CSAGPPSGRAFSYNE. The CDR3 as a whole reads CSAGPPSGRAFSYNEQFF.

Concerning this clone itself: The read falls 3 residues short of the CDR3 end, and the missing part is taken from the germline J gene. The same CDR3 is also encoded by other DNA sequences in this sample. J is TRBJ1-1 and V is TRBV5-1; 9 bases line up with TRBD1. Germline lookup yields CDR1 SGHRS and CDR2 YFSETQ. The CDR3 is made up of 15 amino acids. With V trimmed by 4 bases and J by 1 base, 5 bases remained unmatched. The sequenced CDR3 bases are TGCGCCAGCAGCAATAGACAGGGGGGGAACACTGAA. It codes for CASSNRQGGNTE. The whole CDR3 sequence reads CASSNRQGGNTEAFF.

To note about this clone: The observed sequence ends 3 residues before the CDR3 terminus, with the missing tail filled in from the germline J gene. The gene calls are TRBV2 and TRBJ2-2, with TRBD1 matching over 10 bases. Unmatched junction bases numbered 14, after V lost 6 bases and J lost 4 bases. This CDR3 has 18 amino acids. Germline loops: CDR1 SNHLY, CDR2 FYNNEI. The DNA read from the CDR3 is TGTGCCAGCAGGATGCCGGGACAGGGGACATTTAGCACCGGGGAG. This codes for CASRMPGQGTFSTGE. The whole CDR3 reads CASRMPGQGTFSTGELFF.